This TCR beta chain came from a study of Graves' ophthalmopathy and Graves' hyperthyroidism. Uncontrolled infections, other autoimmune diseases, pregnancy or lactation barred patients from enrollment. What supplied the PBMCs was roughly 9.7 ml of fresh peripheral blood. Study-wide results and limits: The study's model predicted ophthalmopathy progression at 70.59% sensitivity and almost 75% specificity.

With 0 bases removed from V and 5 bases from J, the gap between germline ends came to 4 bases. Germline CDR1 is DFQATT and CDR2 is SNEGSKA (reference sequence). CDR3 length: 11 amino acids. This clonotype has ten or more counts. Its antigen is currently unknown. RNA served as the template for amplifying TCR beta CDR3 regions. First-round RT-PCR employed HTBI primers, with a second-round multiplex PCR after it. One entry per CDR3 protein results from TCRdb running MiXCR on the multiplex PCR reads. The sample yields about 210,000 distinct CDR3 sequences, about 32% seen once. The sample taken for sequencing was peripheral blood. This TCR was sampled from a middle-aged man with Graves' ophthalmopathy. The chain recombines TRBV20-1 with TRBJ2-5; the D is unclear. In nucleotides, the CDR3 is TGCAGTGCTAGAGACAGGGAGACCCAGTACTTC. Its translation is CSARDRETQYF.